The 18 T cell receptor beta chains reported below all come from one sample, sequenced in a study of blood T cell repertoires in COVID-19. Some clones are missing from TCRdb's copy, which holds only in-frame ones; the method was immunoSEQ multiplex PCR. The sample has 360,000 or so clones, roughly 86% seen once. The sequenced sample was PBMCs or T cells enriched from blood (not recorded which). Receptor source: a woman aged 30 to 39 who had been exposed to COVID-19.

The CDR3 spells CASSQRTGGFSPLHF. CDR3 sequence (DNA): TGTGCCAGCAGCCAGAGGACAGGGGGTTTTTCACCCCTCCACTTT. The chain uses TRBV14 and TRBJ1-6; 10 bases are a match to TRBD1. Trimming at V came to 3 bases and at J to 9 bases, leaving 5 bases not matched to a gene. The CDR3 has 15 amino acids. Germline V CDR1 and CDR2: SGHDN, FVKESK.

The genes are TRBV3-1 (or the pseudogene TRBV3-2) and TRBJ1-3; D is unclear. CDR3 length: 14 residues. CDR1 is LGHDT and CDR2 is YNNKEL in the germline V gene (reference sequence). The germline V and J ends were trimmed by 4 bases and 0 bases, with 7 bases remaining between them. The CDR3 is CASSLSNSGNTIYF. CDR3 DNA sequence: TGTGCCAGCAGCCTGTCAAACTCTGGAAACACCATATATTTT.

The V gene is TRBV5-1, the J gene TRBJ2-5, with D possibly being TRBD2 (5 bases). Trimming took off 5 bases at V and 4 bases at J, with 15 bases between the two ends. The CDR3 extends over 14 amino acids. From germline, CDR1 is SGHRS and CDR2 YFSETQ. CDR3 amino acids: CASSERVGRETQYF. The CDR3 DNA sequence: TGCGCCAGCAGTGAGAGGGTCGGGCGAGAGACCCAGTACTTC.

There are a few counts of this clone. This chain connects TRBV2 to TRBJ1-5; TRBD1 agrees at 10 bases. The V gene end was trimmed by 7 bases and the J gene end by 6 bases; junction bases not matched to a gene: 6. The CDR3 is 14 residues long. Germline CDR1 SNHLY, CDR2 FYNNEI. CDR3 coding DNA: TGTGCCAGCACCATGACAGGGGGCGTTCAGCCCCAGCATTTT. This sequence encodes CASTMTGGVQPQHF.

The chain carries TRBV7-3 and TRBJ2-1, with TRBD1 matching 7 bases. CDR3 length: 16 amino acids. Looked up from germline, CDR1 is SGHTA and CDR2 is FQGTGA. With V trimmed by 3 bases and J by 6 bases, 11 bases remained unmatched. As DNA, the CDR3 is TGTGCCAGCAGCTTCAGGACAGGCACGCCTCTCAATGAGCAGTTCTTC. This gives the protein CASSFRTGTPLNEQFF. The full variable domain, its missing parts supplied by reference TRBV7-3 and TRBJ2-1, is GAGVSQTPSNKVTEKGKYVELRCDPISGHTALYWYRQSLGQGPEFLIYFQGTGAADDSGLPNDRFFAVRPEGSVSTLKIQRTERGDSAVYLCASSFRTGTPLNEQFFGPGTRLTVL.

This clone was observed a few times. The chain carries TRBV27 and TRBJ2-7; D remains unclear. This CDR3 region has 15 residues. V lost 0 bases and J lost 6, with 15 bases in between. Looked up from germline, CDR1 is MNHEY and CDR2 is SMNVEV (reference sequence). As DNA, the CDR3 is TGTGCCAGCAGTTTATCCCTAGACCCCCTGGGCGAGCAGTACTTC. Its protein is CASSLSLDPLGEQYF.

The chain uses TRBV30 and TRBJ2-2, with 10 bases that match TRBD2. The germline V gene encodes CDR1 GTSNPN and CDR2 SVGIG (reference sequence). Trimming cost V 5 bases and J 1 base; bases outside gene matches: 1. The CDR3 totals 14 residues. This chain's CDR3 is CAWASGRNTGELFF. Written as DNA, the CDR3 is TGTGCCTGGGCTAGCGGGAGGAACACCGGGGAGCTGTTTTTT.

The rearrangement uses TRBV15 and TRBJ2-7; D perhaps matches TRBD2 (6 bases). CDR1 and CDR2 (germline): LNHNV, YYDKDF (reference sequence). CDR3 length: 16 amino acids. V lost 3 bases to trimming and J lost 4 bases, with 19 bases between them. The CDR3 coding sequence is TGTGCCACCAGCAGTTTACAGACTAGATTGAGGTACGAGCAGTACTTC. Its protein product is CATSSLQTRLRYEQYF.

The V gene is TRBV3-1 (or the pseudogene TRBV3-2), the J gene TRBJ2-1, with D tentatively TRBD2 (6 bases). From germline, CDR1 is LGHDT and CDR2 YNNKEL (reference sequence). The CDR3 covers 13 residues. With 4 bases removed from V and 9 bases from J, the gap between germline ends came to 13 bases. The CDR3 loop is CASSLNRDFEQFF. The CDR3 coding sequence is TGTGCCAGCAGCCTAAACCGGGACTTTGAGCAGTTCTTC.

The chain recombines TRBV7-3 with TRBJ2-1; D is uncertain. This CDR3 has 15 amino acids. The germline V gene has CDR1 SGHTA and CDR2 FQGTGA. Trimming took 5 bases from V and 4 from J, leaving 15 bases between them. CDR3 amino acids: CASSLLALSYNEQFF. CDR3 DNA sequence: TGTGCCAGCAGCCTCTTGGCCTTATCTTACAATGAGCAGTTCTTC.

This clone was picked up one time. The chain employs TRBV6-5 and TRBJ2-5, with no clear D. The CDR3 extends over 15 amino acids. Trimming cost V 0 bases and J 3 bases, with 11 bases left between them. The germline V gene encodes CDR1 MNHEY and CDR2 SVGAGI. In DNA form, the CDR3 reads TGTGCCAGCAGTTACTCGGGCTTCTCCAAAGAGACCCAGTACTTC. Its translation is CASSYSGFSKETQYF.

V gene TRBV19 combines with J gene TRBJ1-5; D gene ambiguous. Germline V gene lookup returns CDR1 LNHDA and CDR2 SQIVND (reference sequence). The CDR3 loop spans 12 amino acids. Trimming stripped 7 bases from V and 6 bases from J, with 10 bases between. Written as DNA, the CDR3 is TGTGCCAGTATCACAGCGGGTCAGCCCCAGCATTTT. It codes for CASITAGQPQHF.

This clone was detected once. The genes are TRBV2 and TRBJ2-7; D is ambiguous. Trimming removed 5 bases at V and 2 bases at J, with 7 bases between. The CDR3 is 12 residues long. The germline V gene encodes CDR1 SNHLY and CDR2 FYNNEI. CDR3 bases: TGTGCCAGCAGTTCACTGACCTACGAGCAGTACTTC. Translation gives CASSSLTYEQYF.

The CDR3 reads CSVVYSLSYNEQFF. In DNA, the CDR3 is TGCAGCGTTGTATACTCCCTCTCCTACAATGAGCAGTTCTTC. The chain has TRBV29-1 and TRBJ2-1, with D unresolved. V lost 4 bases to trimming and J lost 0 bases, with 10 bases between them. The CDR3 is 14 amino acids. Per germline, CDR1 SQVTM and CDR2 ANQGSEA.

The chain uses TRBV28 and TRBJ1-5; possible D gene TRBD1, 6 bases. Trimming took off 10 bases at V and 6 bases at J, with 25 bases between the two ends. The germline CDR1 and CDR2 sequences are MDHEN and SYDVKM. This CDR3 is built from 16 residues. CDR3 in amino acids: CATLRRTALLSQPQHF. In DNA, the CDR3 is TGTGCCACCCTCCGTAGGACAGCGCTTCTCAGTCAGCCCCAGCATTTT.

The genes are TRBV24-1 and TRBJ2-3; 7 nucleotides match TRBD2. Germline values: CDR1 KGHDR, CDR2 SFDVKD. The CDR3 length is 14 residues. J gave up 5 bases and V 4 bases, and 5 bases lay outside the gene matches. This CDR3 reads CATSDGGRIDTQYF. In nucleotides, the CDR3 is TGTGCCACCAGTGACGGCGGGAGAATAGATACGCAGTATTTT.

The J gene is TRBJ2-5, the V gene TRBV12-5, with 8 bases lining up with TRBD1. The CDR3 is made up of 16 amino acids. The V gene's germline CDR1 is LGHNT and CDR2 FRNRAP. The trim removed 3 bases at V and 1 base at J, leaving 7 bases unmatched. Here the CDR3 DNA reads TGTGCTAGTGGTTTTGGACAGGGACACACCCAAGAGACCCAGTACTTC. Its translation is CASGFGQGHTQETQYF.

The chain is built from TRBV5-1 and TRBJ2-1; 8 bases align to TRBD2. The CDR3 contains 16 residues. With V trimmed by 0 bases and J by 1 base, 3 bases remained unmatched. Germline V gene data show CDR1 as SGHRS and CDR2 as YFSETQ. The CDR3 region has the DNA TGCGCCAGCAGCTTGGTTGGCGGGGGGTCCTACAATGAGCAGTTCTTC. It translates to CASSLVGGGSYNEQFF.